The 29 T cell receptor beta chains reported below all come from one sample, sequenced in a study of cytomegalovirus exposure and HLA in healthy donors. 13 Jbeta primers and 60 Vbeta primers were used for the PCR. Method: immunoSEQ multiplex PCR; TCRdb's copy keeps in-frame clones and lacks some. This repertoire shows 110,000 to 150,000 clones, roughly 10% found once; its top ten account for 1.5% to 2%. Source material: PBMCs. The receptor source for this set is a man aged 45-65 years in good health and CMV-seronegative.

V gene TRBV7-2 combines with J gene TRBJ2-2; D might be TRBD1 (5 bases). From germline, CDR1 is SGHTA and CDR2 FQGNSA. This CDR3 comprises 12 residues. V gave up 5 bases and J gave up 7 bases, with 8 bases separating them. The DNA of the CDR3 is TGTGCCAGCAGCCCTCAGGGCGGGGAGCTGTTTTTT. It is translated as CASSPQGGELFF.

This clone has just a few counts. The rearrangement joins TRBV10-3 to TRBJ2-1; 10 bases are a match to TRBD1. This CDR3 has 15 amino acids. Per germline, CDR1 ENHRY and CDR2 SYGVKD. V shed 2 bases and J 5 bases; nucleotides not matched to a gene: 3. This chain's CDR3 is CAISEPTGGHNEQFF. CDR3 nucleotides: TGTGCCATCAGTGAGCCGACAGGGGGCCACAATGAGCAGTTCTTC.

This clone was observed a handful of times. The chain recombines TRBV6-1 with TRBJ2-5; D might be TRBD1 (6 bases). CDR1 is MNHNS, CDR2 SASEGT, per germline. The V and J ends lost 0 bases and 2 bases respectively, with 10 bases between them. The CDR3 runs 15 residues. DNA of the CDR3: TGTGCCAGCAGTGAAGCGCTAACAGGGCAAGAGACCCAGTACTTC. Residues: CASSEALTGQETQYF.

The table lists this clone with a few counts. This chain uses TRBV28 with TRBJ1-2, with 7 nucleotides matching TRBD1. Germline CDR1 is MDHEN and CDR2 is SYDVKM. V shed 2 bases, J shed 8 bases, and the junction held 11 bases outside the gene matches. This CDR3 spans 15 amino acids. DNA for the CDR3: TGTGCCAGCAGTTTAGAGGGGGCAGGGGGTGCGGGCTACACCTTC. It yields the protein CASSLEGAGGAGYTF.

This chain connects TRBV5-4 to TRBJ1-3; 9 positions agree with TRBD1. Germline V gene data show CDR1 as SGHNT and CDR2 as YYREEE (reference sequence). This CDR3 comprises 17 residues. V lost 2 bases and J lost 4; bases outside the gene matches: 10. The CDR3 coding sequence is TGTGCCAGCAGCTTCGGACAGGGGAGAAGGGAAGGAAACACCATATATTTT. This encodes CASSFGQGRREGNTIYF.

V usage is TRBV7-9 and J usage is TRBJ2-3, with D perhaps TRBD2 (6 bases). The CDR3 extends over 16 amino acids. Per the germline V gene, CDR1 is SEHNR and CDR2 is FQNEAQ (reference sequence). V was shortened by 5 bases and J by 1 base, with 16 bases between the two germline ends. The CDR3 spells CASSPQAWGGTDTQYF. The CDR3 DNA follows: TGTGCCAGCAGCCCTCAGGCGTGGGGGGGCACAGATACGCAGTATTTT.

A remark on this clone: One junction end does not reproduce the germline sequence, and a read error may be involved. This CDR3 is also generated by other DNA sequences in the sample. This chain connects TRBV6-5 to TRBJ2-6; D is ambiguous. Germline CDR1 is MNHEY and CDR2 is SVGAGI. This CDR3 spans 13 amino acids. The CDR3 reads CASYSSGANVLTF. The DNA for the CDR3 is TGTGCCAGCTACAGCTCTGGAGCCAACGTCCTGACTTTC.

The V call is TRBV9, the J call TRBJ1-3, with D possibly matching TRBD1 (5 bases). Germline V lookup: CDR1 SGDLS, CDR2 YYNGEE. CDR3 length equals 16 residues. The V end was cut by 4 bases, the J end by 2 bases, with 16 bases between. The CDR3 DNA follows: TGTGCCAGCAGCCCCCGGCGGGGCCGGCCTGGAAACACCATATATTTT. This codes for CASSPRRGRPGNTIYF.

The V gene is TRBV5-5, the J gene TRBJ2-7; 8 bases map to TRBD2. The trim removed 3 bases at V and 5 bases at J, leaving 7 bases unmatched. From germline, CDR1 is SGHKS and CDR2 YYEKEE (reference sequence). CDR3 length: 14 residues. The CDR3 region has the DNA TGTGCCAGCAGCTCAGAGCGGGGGTGGGACGAGCAGTACTTC. Amino acids: CASSSERGWDEQYF.

V gene TRBV5-6 combines with J gene TRBJ2-7; the D is unclear. The CDR3 contains 13 residues. Between the trimmed V and J ends, which lost 2 bases and 2 bases, there was a span of 8 bases. The germline V gene has CDR1 SGHDT and CDR2 YYEEEE. The CDR3 reads CASSFSGPYEQYF. As DNA, the CDR3 is TGTGCCAGCAGCTTTTCTGGGCCCTACGAGCAGTACTTC. The full variable domain, with the rest looked up from reference TRBV5-6 and TRBJ2-7, is DAGVTQSPTHLIKTRGQQVTLRCSPKSGHDTVSWYQQALGQGPQFIFQYYEEEERQRGNFPDRFSGHQFPNYSSELNVNALLLGDSALYLCASSFSGPYEQYFGPGTRLTVT.

This clone was recorded a few times. The chain recombines TRBV7-9 with TRBJ2-3; 8 nucleotides match TRBD2. Germline loops: CDR1 SEHNR, CDR2 FQNEAQ (reference sequence). CDR3 size: 16 residues. V gave up 5 bases and J gave up 2 bases; unmatched junction bases: 9. CDR3 sequence reads: CASSPPWREATDTQYF. CDR3 nucleotides: TGTGCCAGCAGCCCTCCTTGGCGGGAGGCCACAGATACGCAGTATTTT.

In this sample, this clone turned up a few times. This sequence joins TRBV10-1 and TRBJ2-5; 11 bases match TRBD2. After removal of 3 bases from V and 4 bases from J, the junction contained 4 bases not matched to a gene. From germline, CDR1 is WNHNN and CDR2 SYGVQD (reference sequence). The CDR3 runs to 15 residues. CDR3 nucleotides: TGCGCCAGCAGTGAAGGAGGGACTAGCGGAGAGACCCAGTACTTC. This codes for CASSEGGTSGETQYF.

The table lists this clone with a few counts. The V call is TRBV29-1, the J call TRBJ1-1; weak D call: TRBD1 (6 bases). V shed 6 bases and J shed 8 bases, with 22 bases lying between them. The germline V gene encodes CDR1 SQVTM and CDR2 ANQGSEA. CDR3 length equals 14 residues. The CDR3, as DNA: TGCAGCGTCCTCCTTCCTGGGGGGGGCGCCGAAGCTTTCTTT. Translation: CSVLLPGGGAEAFF. The full variable domain, with the rest looked up from reference TRBV29-1 and TRBJ1-1, is SAVISQKPSRDICQRGTSLTIQCQVDSQVTMMFWYRQQPGQSLTLIATANQGSEATYESGFVIDKFPISRPNLTFSTLTVSNMSPEDSSIYLCSVLLPGGGAEAFFGQGTRLTVV.

This clone was seen only a few times. J is TRBJ2-5 and V is TRBV9; 11 bases agree with TRBD2. The germline CDR1 and CDR2 sequences are SGDLS and YYNGEE. This CDR3 spans 15 amino acids. Trimming removed 4 bases from V and 3 bases from J; junction bases left unmatched: 5. The CDR3 nucleotides are TGTGCCAGCAGCCTCCTGGGACTAGCGGAAGAGACCCAGTACTTC. Amino acid sequence: CASSLLGLAEETQYF.

This clone was detected once. The chain recombines TRBV18 with TRBJ2-2; D possibly corresponds to TRBD1 (6 bases). The CDR3 length is 15 residues. Looked up from germline, CDR1 is KGHSH and CDR2 is LQKENI. V lost 5 bases, J lost 7 bases, and 17 bases lay in between. The CDR3 loop is CASSTATGLGGELFF. The CDR3 DNA reads as TGTGCCAGCTCAACCGCGACAGGCTTGGGCGGGGAGCTGTTTTTT.

This clone has a handful of counts. The rearrangement joins TRBV19 to TRBJ2-6; TRBD2 matches 10 bases. Trimming took 7 bases from V and 3 from J; bases not matched to a gene: 3. Germline CDR1 reads LNHDA; CDR2 reads SQIVND (reference sequence). This CDR3 is built from 15 residues. CDR3 loop: CASTTSGVGANVLTF. Written as DNA, the CDR3 is TGTGCCAGTACCACTAGCGGGGTTGGGGCCAACGTCCTGACTTTC.

This clone has only a few counts. This sequence joins TRBV5-1 and TRBJ2-5, with 8 bases fitting TRBD1. V shed 4 bases, J shed 7 bases, and the junction held 12 bases outside the gene matches. The CDR3 is made up of 15 amino acids. Germline-derived CDR1 and CDR2 are SGHRS and YFSETQ. CDR3 in amino acids: CASSPRQGHGWTQYF. CDR3 in DNA: TGCGCCAGCAGCCCGAGACAGGGGCACGGGTGGACCCAGTACTTC.

This clone was counted only a few times. The J gene is TRBJ1-2, the V gene TRBV6-1; no clear D. CDR1 and CDR2 (germline): MNHNS, SASEGT. This CDR3 comprises 12 residues. V lost 1 base to trimming and J lost 4 bases, with 4 bases between them. CDR3: CASSEGLYGYTF. The CDR3 coding sequence is TGTGCCAGCAGTGAAGGGCTCTATGGCTACACCTTC.

This clone appeared a few times. The rearrangement links TRBV28 to TRBJ2-7, with D maybe TRBD2 (5 bases). The CDR3 extends over 14 amino acids. In germline, CDR1 is MDHEN, CDR2 SYDVKM. V lost 7 bases and J 11 bases, leaving 24 bases between the germline ends. CDR3 DNA sequence: TGTGCCAGCAAACCCACTTCGCGGGCCAACTTAGAGTACTTC. It yields the protein CASKPTSRANLEYF.

This clone was picked up a small number of times. The chain carries TRBV30 and TRBJ1-5, with 8 bases aligning to TRBD1. In germline, CDR1 is GTSNPN, CDR2 SVGIG (reference sequence). The CDR3 runs 14 residues. V trimming: 5 bases; J trimming: 1 base; junction bases outside the gene matches: 4. CDR3 region: CAWGRDRSNQPQHF. The CDR3 coding sequence is TGTGCCTGGGGCCGGGACAGGAGCAATCAGCCCCAGCATTTT.

This clone occurred a few times. The gene calls are TRBV7-6 and TRBJ2-1; D unclear. The CDR3 loop spans 13 amino acids. From germline, CDR1 is SGHVS and CDR2 FNYEAQ. The ends were cut back, 1 base at V and 10 bases at J, with 11 bases in the middle. The chain's CDR3 is CASSLEVRREQFF. The CDR3 coding sequence is TGTGCCAGCAGCTTAGAGGTGCGGCGGGAGCAGTTCTTC.

The rearrangement uses TRBV27 and TRBJ2-7; D is unclear. This CDR3 spans 13 amino acids. CDR1 is MNHEY, CDR2 SMNVEV, per germline (reference sequence). V lost 2 bases and J 3 bases, leaving 8 bases between the germline ends. For the CDR3, the DNA is TGTGCCAGCAGTTTAGGCAGAAACTACGAGCAGTACTTC. Residues: CASSLGRNYEQYF.

This clone was recorded a few times. This rearrangement joins TRBV27 to TRBJ2-3; no clear D gene. Trimming took 5 bases from V and 4 from J, leaving 16 bases between them. This CDR3 has 15 residues. Germline V CDR1 and CDR2: MNHEY, SMNVEV (reference sequence). CDR3 amino acids: CASSPISQRSDTQYF. As DNA, the CDR3 is TGTGCCAGCAGTCCCATCTCCCAGAGGTCAGATACGCAGTATTTT.

This clone showed up just a few times. The rearrangement links TRBV7-2 to TRBJ2-2; 12 bases are shared with TRBD2. Trimming removed 7 bases from V and 7 bases from J; junction bases left unmatched: 7. This CDR3 is 15 amino acids long. Germline V gene lookup returns CDR1 SGHTA and CDR2 FQGNSA. CDR3 region: CASNLAGGPVGELFF. The CDR3 nucleotides are TGTGCCAGCAACCTAGCGGGAGGGCCAGTCGGGGAGCTGTTTTTT.

This clone was observed a few times. The chain employs TRBV2 and TRBJ2-5, with D possibly being TRBD2 (6 bases). Trimming pared 3 bases from V and 11 bases from J, leaving 13 bases between. This CDR3 region has 12 residues. CDR1 is SNHLY and CDR2 is FYNNEI in the germline V gene. This chain's CDR3 is CASSEHPGEQYF. The CDR3 DNA reads TGTGCCAGCAGTGAGCACCCGGGGGAGCAGTACTTC.

This clone was counted between two and nine times. The DNA of the CDR3 is TGTGCCAGCAGCGTGAAGGGGCAGCTGAACACTGAAGCTTTCTTT. It is translated as CASSVKGQLNTEAFF. The V gene is TRBV9, the J gene TRBJ1-1; D perhaps matches TRBD1 (5 bases). The CDR3 loop spans 15 amino acids. V lost 2 bases, J lost 0 bases, and 11 bases lay in between. Germline CDR1 SGDLS, CDR2 YYNGEE.

There are a few counts of this clone. The same CDR3 can be traced to other DNA sequences in this sample. The chain recombines TRBV29-1 with TRBJ1-5, with D tentatively TRBD1 (5 bases). Trimming shortened V by 6 bases and J by 5 bases, and 11 bases separated the two germline ends. CDR3 length: 12 residues. The germline gives CDR1 SQVTM, CDR2 ANQGSEA. The CDR3 spells CSVGQGDQPQHF. In DNA, the CDR3 is TGCAGCGTAGGTCAGGGCGATCAGCCCCAGCATTTT.

This clone was counted between two and nine times. The chain links TRBV7-9 to TRBJ2-7, with TRBD2 as a possible D gene (5 bases). CDR1 SEHNR and CDR2 FQNEAQ come from the germline V gene (reference sequence). V lost 5 bases and J lost 5, with 10 bases in between. CDR3 length equals 12 residues. This CDR3 is CASSAAAHEQYF. The CDR3 region has the DNA TGTGCCAGCAGCGCAGCGGCCCACGAGCAGTACTTC.

This chain links TRBV29-1 with TRBJ2-1; possible D gene TRBD1, 6 bases. The CDR3 has 12 amino acids. Per the germline V gene, CDR1 is SQVTM and CDR2 is ANQGSEA. The V end was cut by 6 bases, the J end by 10 bases, with 16 bases between. The CDR3 DNA follows: TGCAGCGTGGACCCTATCGGGACAGAGCAGTTCTTC. Translated, it gives CSVDPIGTEQFF.